Ten or more counts support the clone carrying this T cell receptor (beta chain). Its target is unknown. The CDR3 end lies 3 residues beyond the end of the read and is filled in from the germline J gene. The data are from a study of T cell clonality in common variable immunodeficiency. Broader study findings: CVID subjects showed higher TCRbeta clonality than healthy controls. The cause of increased CVID clonality remains unclear without subpopulation sequencing. Fewer deletions and N-nucleotide insertions were reportedly seen in common variable immunodeficiency TCR beta sequences.

Germline loops: CDR1 MGHRA, CDR2 YSYEKL. Trimming cost V 4 bases and J 4 bases, with 7 bases left between them. The CDR3 is 12 residues long. This table comes from immunoSEQ multiplex PCR, and its TCRdb copy is limited to in-frame clones, with some not included. The sample is made up of tens of thousands of clones, none counted only once. The clonotype was recovered from a person between 18 and 75 years old in good health. This chain links TRBV4-1 with TRBJ1-1; D is uncertain. Sequencing used peripheral blood mononuclear cells. CDR3 DNA, as far as it was read: TGCGCCAGCAGCCCCGCGGGCACTGAA. Its protein is CASSPAGTE. Given in full, the CDR3 is CASSPAGTEAFF.